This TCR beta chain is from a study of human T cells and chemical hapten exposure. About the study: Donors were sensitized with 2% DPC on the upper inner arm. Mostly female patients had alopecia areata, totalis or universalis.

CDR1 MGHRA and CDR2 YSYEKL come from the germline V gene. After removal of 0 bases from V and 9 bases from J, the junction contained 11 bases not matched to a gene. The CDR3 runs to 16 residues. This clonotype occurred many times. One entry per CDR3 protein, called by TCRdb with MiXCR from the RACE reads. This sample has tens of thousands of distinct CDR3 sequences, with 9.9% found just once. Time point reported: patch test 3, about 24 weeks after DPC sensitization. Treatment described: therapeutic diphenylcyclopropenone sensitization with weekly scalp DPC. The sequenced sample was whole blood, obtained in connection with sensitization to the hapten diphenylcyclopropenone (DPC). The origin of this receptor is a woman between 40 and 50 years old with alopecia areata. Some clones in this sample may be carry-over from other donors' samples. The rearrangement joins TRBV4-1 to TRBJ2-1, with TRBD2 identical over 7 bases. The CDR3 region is CASSQDRRGTFGEQFF. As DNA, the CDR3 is TGCGCCAGCAGCCAAGACCGGCGGGGGACCTTCGGTGAGCAGTTCTTC.